This paragraph reports one T cell receptor (beta chain). Those enrolled in Seattle joined during active infection and were followed longitudinally afterward. This entry belongs to a study of blood T cell repertoires in COVID-19. The overall study: The United States, Italy and Spain supplied acute and convalescent COVID-19 samples. T cells, B-cell-depleted T cells, or PBMCs supplied cDNA or gDNA.

In the study's own analysis: Using reference gene primer amplification, nucleated cell counts were estimated. Clones were read by immunoSEQ multiplex PCR, and TCRdb kept only the in-frame ones, dropping some. D and trimming were read from the DNA, whereas the V and J calls and clone size are those reported in that table. The table has 150,000 to 200,000 clones, around nine tenths seen once. Looked up from germline, CDR1 is GTSNPN and CDR2 is SVGIG (reference sequence). Trimming pared 1 base from V and 3 bases from J, leaving 13 bases between. This CDR3 spans 16 amino acids. The clonotype originates from a man aged 55 to 70 with COVID-19, enrolled during active disease. The chain is built from TRBV30 and TRBJ1-6; the D is unclear. Sequencing was carried out using peripheral blood. The CDR3 reads CAWSEKWSDYNSPLHF. The CDR3 nucleotides read TGTGCCTGGAGTGAGAAGTGGTCAGACTATAATTCACCCCTCCACTTT.